This TCR beta chain comes out of a study of blood T cell repertoires in COVID-19. As processed by the authors: The assay estimated nucleated cells by amplifying reference gene primers. Sequencing used immunoSEQ multiplex PCR; TCRdb keeps in-frame clones, though not all of them. That table supplies the V and J calls and clone size; D and trimming were determined from the DNA. The repertoire has approximately 240,000 clones, about 80% of them found once; the top ten carry nearly 5%. This clone was counted only a few times. CDR3 size: 20 residues. The V gene end was trimmed by 4 bases and the J gene end by 1 base; junction bases not matched to a gene: 12. The germline V gene encodes CDR1 SGHRS and CDR2 YFSETQ.

The V call is TRBV5-1, the J call TRBJ2-3, with TRBD2 matching over 16 bases. The source material was peripheral blood. This TCR came from a woman aged 80 or over with active or convalescent COVID-19. In DNA, the CDR3 is TGCGCCAGCAGCCTCCTAGGGACTAGCGGGAGGGCATTACGCACAGATACGCAGTATTTT. It codes for CASSLLGTSGRALRTDTQYF.